The present entry profiles one T cell receptor beta chain with its context. Antigen unknown. This sample stems from a study of cytomegalovirus exposure and HLA in healthy donors. Findings and caveats of the study: Cytomegalovirus association was listed for 164 TCR beta chains. Highest at DRB1 and lowest at HLA-C, TCR association rates differed among HLA loci in a later analysis.

This CDR3 has 15 amino acids. From germline, CDR1 is SGHKS and CDR2 YYEKEE (reference sequence). The ends lost 3 bases at V and 6 bases at J; junction bases unmatched: 5. A multiplex PCR was run with 60 Vbeta primers and 13 Jbeta primers. This table comes from immunoSEQ multiplex PCR, and its TCRdb copy is limited to in-frame clones, with some not included. Of around 190,000 clones listed, less than 80% are singletons. The V gene is TRBV5-5, the J gene TRBJ2-2; TRBD2 aligns across 10 bases. Sequenced: PBMCs. The receptor comes from a woman between 40 and 55 years old in good health and CMV-seronegative. For the CDR3, the DNA is TGTGCCAGCAGCTCTTGGACTAGCGGCGCCGGGGAGCTGTTTTTT. This sequence encodes CASSSWTSGAGELFF. The full variable domain, its missing parts supplied by reference TRBV5-5 and TRBJ2-2, is DAGVTQSPTHLIKTRGQQVTLRCSPISGHKSVSWYQQVLGQGPQFIFQYYEKEERGRGNFPDRFSARQFPNYSSELNVNALLLGDSALYLCASSSWTSGAGELFFGEGSRLTVL.